Included here is one TCR beta chain sequence, with context. Source study methods: The assay estimated nucleated cells by amplifying reference gene primers. Sequencing used immunoSEQ multiplex PCR; TCRdb keeps in-frame clones, though not all of them. V, J and clone size are those of that table, while D and trimming were read from the DNA. Of about 260,000 clones in the sample, around 90% were seen once. The sample comes from a study of blood T cell repertoires in COVID-19. Study at large: COVID-19 samples from acute and convalescent phases originated in the United States, Italy and Spain. T cells, B-cell-depleted T cells, or PBMCs supplied cDNA or gDNA.

Trimming stripped 2 bases from V and 4 bases from J, with 14 bases between. Per germline, CDR1 MGHRA and CDR2 YSYEKL. The CDR3 is 15 residues long. The sequencing input was peripheral blood. The TCR comes from a human donor in a cohort sampled during active COVID-19. The chain is built from TRBV4-1 and TRBJ1-1, with D perhaps matching TRBD1 (6 bases). The CDR3 region has the DNA TGCGCCAGCAGCCAATTAAGGGGGGGAGGCACTGAAGCTTTCTTT. This translates into CASSQLRGGGTEAFF.